This T cell receptor beta chain originates from a study of T cells in Graves' hyperthyroidism and ophthalmopathy. General observations from the study: Blood also held most thyroid clonotypes expanded beyond 0.001. In validation, the model predicted ophthalmopathy. These predictions came a median roughly 6.5 months before onset.

Duration under 3 months, a NOSPECS grade of at least 4, and a Clinical Activity Score of at least 3 characterized the ophthalmopathy patients. Researchers barred patients who had uncontrolled infection, other autoimmune disease, pregnancy or lactation. This clonotype was observed at least ten times. Its specificity is not known. This CDR3 is built from 15 residues. Germline trimming cut 6 bases from V and 7 bases from J; bases unmatched to any gene: 12. There were TCR beta CDR3 regions amplified from RNA transcripts. The TCR CDR3 was amplified in a first-round RT-PCR using the HTBI primer set. Via MiXCR, TCRdb re-called the multiplex PCR reads, giving one row per CDR3 protein. The data hold about 480,000 distinct CDR3 sequences, with approximately 22% observed a single time.

This clonotype was sampled from an older woman with Graves' ophthalmopathy. Sequencing was carried out using blood. The genes are TRBV12-3 or TRBV12-4 and TRBJ2-1, with 7 bases aligning to TRBD1. The DNA for the CDR3 is TGTGCCAGCAGAGATGCCGGGACAGTGGGGAATGAGCAGTTCTTC. Amino acids: CASRDAGTVGNEQFF.